This TCR beta chain emerged from a study of cytomegalovirus exposure and HLA in healthy donors. Unrecorded immune exposures were likely, despite nominal health at sampling. With 60 Vbeta and 13 Jbeta primers, the PCR was carried out. Assay: immunoSEQ multiplex PCR; the TCRdb copy retains only in-frame clones and omits some. Its table records roughly 41,000 clones. This CDR3 has 14 amino acids. V lost 3 bases and J 7 bases, leaving 13 bases between the germline ends. From germline, CDR1 is MNHNS and CDR2 SASEGT. V and J are TRBV6-1 and TRBJ1-5, with D uncertain. This sequence was found in a woman aged 40 to 50 in good health and CMV-seronegative. What was sequenced was PBMCs. For the CDR3, the DNA is TGTGCCAGCAGTGACGGCGGAGCGGGACAGCCCCAGCATTTT. Its protein is CASSDGGAGQPQHF.